The 21 T cell receptor beta chains below all came from one sample that was sequenced in a study of T cells in Graves' hyperthyroidism and ophthalmopathy (dated by TCRdb to the late 2010s). Library method: multiplex PCR. Sequencer: Illumina HiSeq 2000. TCR beta CDR3 regions were amplified from RNA transcripts. A first-round RT-PCR of the TCR CDR3 used the HTBI primer set with the Qiagen OneStep RT-PCR kit. TCRdb reworked the public reads: Q25 trimming with fastp, MiXCR clone assembly, productive beta chains retained. Merged by CDR3 protein, the rows form single entries marked with the most common genes and DNA. For this sample the table gives some 400,000 distinct CDR3 sequences, of which about 19% were detected only once. About 3.7% of the sample is held by the ten biggest clonotypes. Sequenced input: blood. These receptors were obtained from a woman aged 18-29 years with Graves' hyperthyroidism.

A remark on this clonotype: A much larger clone lies one base from this, so it may be a read error. The chain is built from TRBV20-1 and TRBJ2-2; TRBD2 agrees at 10 bases. Germline V gene lookup returns CDR1 DFQATT and CDR2 SNEGSKA (reference sequence). The CDR3 consists of 18 residues. The CDR3 protein is CSSRVIAGGPSNTGELFF. The CDR3 DNA reads as TGCAGTTCTAGAGTGATAGCGGGGGGCCCATCGAACACCGGGGAGCTGTTTTTT.

This clonotype occurred a few times. The chain carries TRBV10-3 and TRBJ1-5; no reliable D call. The CDR3 is 16 residues long. Germline V CDR1 and CDR2: ENHRY, SYGVKD. V shed 0 bases and J shed 9 bases, with 18 bases lying between them. This chain's CDR3 is CAISESIWEGEGPQHF. CDR3 nucleotides: TGTGCCATCAGTGAGTCCATCTGGGAGGGTGAGGGGCCCCAGCATTTT.

This clonotype was detected ten times or more. The rearrangement uses TRBV19 and TRBJ1-5; no reliable D call. V lost 3 bases, J lost 1 base, and 10 bases lay in between. The germline CDR1 and CDR2 sequences are LNHDA and SQIVND (reference sequence). The CDR3 sequence is 15 residues long. The CDR3 protein is CASSIPGSSNQPQHF. The CDR3 DNA is TGTGCCAGTAGTATCCCTGGGTCGAGCAATCAGCCCCAGCATTTT.

This clonotype was picked up many times. The chain employs TRBV11-2 and TRBJ2-7; no clear D gene. This CDR3 comprises 14 residues. Germline V gene data show CDR1 as SGHAT and CDR2 as FQNNGV. The V gene lost 2 bases and the J gene lost 3 bases, with 11 bases spanning the gap. CDR3 region: CASSLLHGDYEQYF. CDR3 sequence (DNA): TGTGCCAGCAGCTTACTTCACGGAGACTACGAGCAGTACTTC. The full variable domain, rest sourced from reference TRBV11-2 and TRBJ2-7, is EAGVAQSPRYKIIEKRQSVAFWCNPISGHATLYWYQQILGQGPKLLIQFQNNGVVDDSQLPKDRFSAERLKGVDSTLKIQPAKLEDSAVYLCASSLLHGDYEQYFGPGTRLTVT.

This clonotype was seen more than once but under ten times. The rearrangement joins TRBV6-1 to TRBJ1-1, with D perhaps matching TRBD1 (6 bases). Germline V lookup: CDR1 MNHNS, CDR2 SASEGT. The CDR3 extends over 14 amino acids. The ends were cut back, 6 bases at V and 7 bases at J, with 18 bases in the middle. The CDR3 spells CASSPRDIFGEAFF. As DNA, the CDR3 is TGTGCCAGCAGCCCCCGGGACATATTCGGTGAAGCTTTCTTT.

The chain is built from TRBV5-4 and TRBJ2-5, with D maybe TRBD1 (6 bases). The CDR3 is 13 amino acids. Looked up from germline, CDR1 is SGHNT and CDR2 is YYREEE (reference sequence). Trimming removed 3 bases at V and 3 bases at J, with 9 bases between. The CDR3 is CASSSGQKETQYF. CDR3 bases: TGTGCCAGCAGCTCAGGACAGAAAGAGACCCAGTACTTC.

In this sample, this clonotype turned up many times. The V and J genes are TRBV5-1 and TRBJ2-2; D may be TRBD2 (5 bases). Trimming took 7 bases from V and 1 from J, leaving 14 bases between them. The CDR3 is 15 amino acids. CDR1 is SGHRS, CDR2 YFSETQ, per germline. CDR3 in amino acids: CASSDGAGNTGELFF. The CDR3 nucleotides read TGCGCCAGCTCGGACGGCGCGGGGAACACCGGGGAGCTGTTTTTT.

The V and J genes are TRBV6-1 and TRBJ2-2; D is undetermined. This CDR3 has 17 amino acids. Germline V gene lookup returns CDR1 MNHNS and CDR2 SASEGT. The V and J ends lost 3 bases and 6 bases respectively, with 20 bases between them. The CDR3 spells CASSDGPGTRVPGELFF. CDR3 DNA sequence: TGTGCCAGCAGTGATGGGCCAGGTACCCGCGTTCCCGGGGAGCTGTTTTTT.

Many counts were recorded for this clonotype. The V gene is TRBV19, the J gene TRBJ2-5; D might be TRBD1 (6 bases). V lost 3 bases to trimming and J lost 5 bases, with 13 bases between them. The CDR3 has 14 amino acids. The germline gives CDR1 LNHDA, CDR2 SQIVND (reference sequence). The CDR3 reads CASSIASQGETQYF. The CDR3 DNA sequence: TGTGCCAGTAGTATCGCCAGCCAGGGGGAGACCCAGTACTTC.

This clonotype was seen many times. CDR3 amino acids: CASSAKDRQPQHF. The CDR3 DNA reads TGTGCCAGCAGCGCCAAGGACAGGCAGCCCCAGCATTTT. The V and J genes are TRBV5-6 and TRBJ1-5; 7 nucleotides align to TRBD1. The CDR3 extends over 13 amino acids. Trimming took 4 bases from V and 7 from J; bases not matched to a gene: 5. Germline lookup yields CDR1 SGHDT and CDR2 YYEEEE.

The chain uses TRBV6-5 and TRBJ2-7, with 10 bases matching TRBD2. Germline V gives CDR1 MNHEY, CDR2 SVGAGI. CDR3 length: 17 amino acids. Trimming cost V 3 bases and J 0 bases; bases outside gene matches: 8. In nucleotides, the CDR3 is TGTGCCAGCAGTTATACGGAAGCGGGAGGGAGCTCCTACGAGCAGTACTTC. Its protein product is CASSYTEAGGSSYEQYF.

This clonotype has a count of ten or more. The genes are TRBV18 and TRBJ1-1; D unclear. The CDR3 length is 14 residues. Germline CDR1 is KGHSH and CDR2 is LQKENI. Trimming removed 3 bases at V and 13 bases at J, with 21 bases between. CDR3 DNA: TGTGCCAGCTCACCGGACGCTTCACACCCCCGGGTTTTCTTT. Translating it yields CASSPDASHPRVFF.

At least ten counts were recorded for this clonotype. The chain combines TRBV7-9 with TRBJ2-7; D is perhaps TRBD2 (6 bases). This CDR3 spans 15 amino acids. Per the germline V gene, CDR1 is SEHNR and CDR2 is FQNEAQ (reference sequence). Trimming removed 5 bases from V and 0 bases from J, with 14 bases in between. The CDR3 DNA sequence: TGTGCCAGCAGCCAAATGGGGGGTGCCTCCTACGAGCAGTACTTC. Translated, it gives CASSQMGGASYEQYF.

This chain connects TRBV12-5 to TRBJ1-2; a weak D match, TRBD1 (5 bases). Germline V gene data show CDR1 as LGHNT and CDR2 as FRNRAP. This CDR3 contains 16 residues. Between the trimmed V and J ends, which lost 3 bases and 6 bases, there was a span of 20 bases. CDR3 region: CASGLGAFAGEDGYTF. The CDR3 DNA reads TGTGCTAGTGGTTTAGGGGCCTTCGCGGGGGAAGATGGCTACACCTTC. Drawing the rest from reference TRBV12-5 and TRBJ1-2, the complete variable domain is DARVTQTPRHKVTEMGQEVTMRCQPILGHNTVFWYRQTMMQGLELLAYFRNRAPLDDSGMPKDRFSAEMPDATLATLKIQPSEPRDSAVYFCASGLGAFAGEDGYTFGSGTRLTVV.

The genes are TRBV6-1 and TRBJ1-1; D may be TRBD1 (6 bases). Trimming left V 4 bases short and J 5 bases short, with 14 bases between. CDR3 length: 14 residues. Germline V gene sequence: CDR1 MNHNS, CDR2 SASEGT. This chain's CDR3 is CASSVLGAGTEAFF. CDR3 coding DNA: TGTGCCAGCAGTGTTTTGGGGGCTGGGACTGAAGCTTTCTTT.

Notes on this clonotype: This clone may be a read error of a much larger clone one base away. This rearrangement joins TRBV19 to TRBJ2-7; D tentatively fits TRBD1 or TRBD2 (5 bases each). The tail of the sequence fits TRBJ2-1 better, so the J call may be wrong. CDR1 LNHDA and CDR2 SQIVND come from the germline V gene (reference sequence). This CDR3 has 13 amino acids. For the CDR3, the DNA is TGTGCCACTCGCCGGGACCCTCGCTACGAGCAGTTCTTC. It codes for CATRRDPRYEQFF.

This rearrangement joins TRBV6-5 to TRBJ2-5, with D possibly matching TRBD2 (5 bases). The CDR3 covers 15 residues. V was shortened by 0 bases and J by 5 bases, with 13 bases between the two germline ends. Per germline, CDR1 MNHEY and CDR2 SVGAGI. This chain's CDR3 is CASSYSSARRETQYF. DNA for the CDR3: TGTGCCAGCAGTTACTCTAGCGCCCGAAGGGAGACCCAGTACTTC.

In its sample, this clonotype was seen many times. V usage is TRBV2 and J usage is TRBJ1-2; perhaps TRBD1 as D (5 bases). Germline assignment: CDR1 SNHLY and CDR2 FYNNEI. The CDR3 has 13 residues. Trimming took off 7 bases at V and 4 bases at J, with 13 bases between the two ends. The CDR3 DNA reads as TGTGCCAGCAAAGAAGAGGGGCGCTATGGCTACACCTTC. Amino acid sequence: CASKEEGRYGYTF.

This clonotype was seen many times. The chain combines TRBV6-1 with TRBJ2-2; perhaps TRBD1 as D (5 bases). Germline CDR1 MNHNS, CDR2 SASEGT. V lost 3 bases, J lost 6 bases, and 14 bases lay in between. The CDR3 is made up of 15 amino acids. CDR3 sequence (DNA): TGTGCCAGCAGTGATGGCAGGGATTATCCCGGGGAGCTGTTTTTT. Translation: CASSDGRDYPGELFF.

This clonotype was seen repeatedly, ten times or more. The rearrangement joins TRBV30 to TRBJ2-5; tentative D call: TRBD2 (6 bases). The V and J ends lost 0 bases and 5 bases respectively, with 10 bases between them. The CDR3 extends over 13 amino acids. CDR1 is GTSNPN and CDR2 is SVGIG in the germline V gene (reference sequence). DNA of the CDR3: TGTGCCTGGAGTGTAACTAGCCGGGAGACCCAGTACTTC. Translated, it gives CAWSVTSRETQYF.

This clonotype was detected a few times. V gene TRBV6-5 combines with J gene TRBJ1-2; D call uncertain. Trimming left V 2 bases short and J 4 bases short, with 14 bases between. This CDR3 has 15 amino acids. CDR1 is MNHEY and CDR2 is SVGAGI in the germline V gene. Here the CDR3 reads CASSYDRKQVYGYTF. The CDR3 nucleotides read TGTGCCAGCAGTTACGATCGGAAGCAGGTCTATGGCTACACCTTC.